Following are 15 T cell receptor beta chains from one sample sequenced in a study of T cell responses to AZD1222 COVID-19 vaccine. Libraries were prepared by immunoSEQ multiplex PCR; TCRdb keeps only in-frame clonotypes and omits some of them. The data contain roughly 120,000 clones, around 90% of them seen just once; the ten biggest clones take up over 12%. The sample was peripheral blood, taken 28 days after the second AZD1222 dose. The receptors come from an adult who received the AZD1222 COVID-19 vaccine.

V usage is TRBV4-1 and J usage is TRBJ2-5; tentative D call: TRBD2 (7 bases). The CDR3 runs 17 residues. Germline values: CDR1 MGHRA, CDR2 YSYEKL. V lost 1 base and J lost 9, with 24 bases in between. CDR3 in DNA: TGCGCCAGCAGCCAAGCCTATGGGGGGGCAGGTCTTGTGCCCCAGTACTTC. It codes for CASSQAYGGAGLVPQYF.

J is TRBJ1-2 and V is TRBV4-1; D gene uncertain. This CDR3 region has 13 residues. Trimming cost V 1 base and J 2 bases, with 5 bases left between them. CDR1 and CDR2 (germline): MGHRA, YSYEKL. As DNA, the CDR3 is TGCGCCAGCAGCCAAGGACTGAACTATGGCTACACCTTC. Translated: CASSQGLNYGYTF.

The chain has TRBV4-1 and TRBJ1-6; perhaps TRBD1 as D (6 bases). Trimming removed 0 bases from V and 13 bases from J, with 16 bases in between. This CDR3 spans 15 amino acids. CDR1 and CDR2 from the germline V gene are MGHRA and YSYEKL. The CDR3 sequence is CASSQDGAGVGPLHF. The CDR3 nucleotides are TGCGCCAGCAGCCAAGATGGGGCAGGGGTGGGTCCCCTCCACTTT.

The chain combines TRBV7-9 with TRBJ2-1; 10 bases are a match to TRBD2. Germline V lookup: CDR1 SEHNR, CDR2 FQNEAQ (reference sequence). This CDR3 has 16 residues. Trimming at V came to 2 bases and at J to 6 bases, leaving 7 bases not matched to a gene. CDR3 DNA sequence: TGTGCCAGCAGCTTACAGGGACTAGCGACCCTCAATGAGCAGTTCTTC. This encodes CASSLQGLATLNEQFF.

The V gene is TRBV4-1, the J gene TRBJ1-4; D unresolved. The CDR3 has 16 residues. V shed 3 bases and J shed 3 bases, with 14 bases lying between them. CDR1 MGHRA and CDR2 YSYEKL come from the germline V gene. CDR3 DNA sequence: TGCGCCAGCAGCCAGGCCTTCCAGAAAGCTAATGAAAAACTGTTTTTT. It yields the protein CASSQAFQKANEKLFF.

This rearrangement joins TRBV7-9 to TRBJ2-3; D remains unclear. This CDR3 has 14 residues. The germline V and J ends were trimmed by 7 bases and 2 bases, with 13 bases remaining between them. CDR1 and CDR2 from the germline V gene are SEHNR and FQNEAQ (reference sequence). The chain's CDR3 is CASIPNWNTDTQYF. DNA for the CDR3: TGTGCCAGCATACCGAATTGGAACACAGATACGCAGTATTTT.

V is TRBV5-1 and J is TRBJ1-6; D unresolved. CDR3 length: 14 residues. Germline loops: CDR1 SGHRS, CDR2 YFSETQ. Trimming pared 6 bases from V and 7 bases from J, leaving 14 bases between. CDR3 nucleotides: TGCGCCAGCACCCCCTTGGGTGAAAATTCACCCCTCCACTTT. Encoded protein: CASTPLGENSPLHF.

This clone was detected only once. The chain employs TRBV5-8 and TRBJ1-5, with D hard to call. The germline V and J ends were trimmed by 2 bases and 9 bases, with 9 bases remaining between them. Looked up from germline, CDR1 is SGHTS and CDR2 is YDEGEE. The CDR3 length is 12 residues. The CDR3 loop reads CASSLRLAPQHF. The CDR3 DNA reads TGTGCCAGCAGCTTAAGACTTGCGCCCCAGCATTTT.

J is TRBJ1-5 and V is TRBV27; tentative D call: TRBD1 (6 bases). Trimming removed 5 bases from V and 5 bases from J, with 13 bases in between. CDR3 length equals 14 residues. Germline CDR1 reads MNHEY; CDR2 reads SMNVEV (reference sequence). The CDR3 protein is CASSLDRFYQPQHF. Here the CDR3 DNA reads TGTGCCAGCAGTCTAGACAGGTTCTATCAGCCCCAGCATTTT.

The rearrangement links TRBV6-4 to TRBJ1-2; tentatively, D is TRBD1 (5 bases). Per germline, CDR1 MRHNA and CDR2 SNTAGT. Trimming took off 0 bases at V and 7 bases at J, with 6 bases between the two ends. The CDR3 runs 12 residues. The DNA of the CDR3 is TGTGCCAGCAGTGACTCGGGGGGTGGCTACACCTTC. It translates to CASSDSGGGYTF.

This chain joins TRBV19 and TRBJ1-4; D gene uncertain. CDR3 length: 14 residues. Germline V lookup: CDR1 LNHDA, CDR2 SQIVND (reference sequence). V was shortened by 3 bases and J by 3 bases, with 8 bases between the two germline ends. The CDR3 protein is CASSIQASNEKLFF. CDR3 DNA: TGTGCCAGTAGTATTCAGGCCTCTAATGAAAAACTGTTTTTT.

This chain connects TRBV5-1 to TRBJ2-2; D call uncertain. The germline gives CDR1 SGHRS, CDR2 YFSETQ. This CDR3 region has 15 residues. V was clipped by 1 base and J by 4 bases, with 11 bases between them. The CDR3, as DNA: TGCGCCAGCAGCTTGCCAACTGCCGGCACCGGGGAGCTGTTTTTT. It encodes CASSLPTAGTGELFF.

This clone was counted a single time. CDR3 loop: CASSNSDRGELFF. The CDR3, as DNA: TGTGCCAGCAGCAACTCGGACCGGGGGGAGCTGTTTTTT. The genes are TRBV11-2 and TRBJ2-2, with unresolved D. Germline assignment: CDR1 SGHAT and CDR2 FQNNGV. The CDR3 runs 13 residues. Trimming cost V 5 bases and J 8 bases, with 12 bases left between them.

V usage is TRBV6-5 and J usage is TRBJ1-2, with D hard to call. The CDR3 length is 13 residues. V lost 6 bases, J lost 0 bases, and 8 bases lay in between. Germline V gene sequence: CDR1 MNHEY, CDR2 SVGAGI. CDR3 sequence reads: CASRLPANYGYTF. The CDR3 DNA follows: TGTGCCAGCAGACTCCCGGCTAACTATGGCTACACCTTC.

The chain has TRBV10-3 and TRBJ1-2, with D possibly matching TRBD1 (5 bases). Between the trimmed V and J ends, which lost 0 bases and 7 bases, there was a span of 15 bases. The CDR3 extends over 15 amino acids. Per germline, CDR1 ENHRY and CDR2 SYGVKD. The CDR3 loop is CAISESIGGESGYTF. In DNA form, the CDR3 reads TGTGCCATCAGTGAGTCGATTGGGGGGGAGAGTGGCTACACCTTC.